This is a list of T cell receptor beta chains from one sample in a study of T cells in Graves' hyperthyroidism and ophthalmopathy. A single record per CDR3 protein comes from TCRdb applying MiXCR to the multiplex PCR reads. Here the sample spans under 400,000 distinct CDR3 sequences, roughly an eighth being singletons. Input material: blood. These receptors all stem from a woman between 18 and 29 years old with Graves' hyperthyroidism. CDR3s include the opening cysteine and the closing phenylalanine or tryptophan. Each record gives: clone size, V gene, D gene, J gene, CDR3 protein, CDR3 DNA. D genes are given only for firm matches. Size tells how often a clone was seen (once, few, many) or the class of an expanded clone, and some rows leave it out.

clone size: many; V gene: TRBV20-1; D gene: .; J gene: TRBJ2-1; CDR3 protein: CSARQGTEQFF; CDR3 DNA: TGCAGTGCTAGACAGGGGACGGAGCAGTTCTTC
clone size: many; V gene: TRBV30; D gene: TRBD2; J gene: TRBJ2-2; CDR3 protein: CAWSETPLAGGNTGELFF; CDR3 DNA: TGTGCCTGGAGCGAAACCCCACTAGCGGGAGGTAACACCGGGGAGCTGTTTTTT
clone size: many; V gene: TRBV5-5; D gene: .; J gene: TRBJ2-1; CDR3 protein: CASSLAEEGPTSSYNEQFF; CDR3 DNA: TGTGCCAGCAGCTTGGCGGAGGAGGGGCCTACTAGCTCCTACAATGAGCAGTTCTTC
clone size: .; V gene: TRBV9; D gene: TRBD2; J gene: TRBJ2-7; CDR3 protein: CASSVPRTSGGYNEQYF; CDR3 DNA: TGTGCCAGCAGCGTGCCTAGGACTAGCGGGGGTTACAATGAGCAGTACTTC
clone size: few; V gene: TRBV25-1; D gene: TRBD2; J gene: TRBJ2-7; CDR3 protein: CASSEGASGNPRNYEQYF; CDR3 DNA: TGTGCCAGCAGTGAGGGGGCTAGCGGGAACCCCCGGAATTACGAGCAGTACTTT
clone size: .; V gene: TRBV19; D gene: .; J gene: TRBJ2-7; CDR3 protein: CASSTRESSYEQYF; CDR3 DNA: TGTGCCAGTAGTACCCGGGAATCGTCCTACGAGCAGTACTTC
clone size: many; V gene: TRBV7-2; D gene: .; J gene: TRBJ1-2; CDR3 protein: CASSSPRGNGYTF; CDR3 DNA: TGTGCCAGCAGCTCCCCTAGGGGCAATGGCTACACCTTC
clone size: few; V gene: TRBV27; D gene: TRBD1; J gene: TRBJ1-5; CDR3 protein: CASRPGTGGAGNQPQHF; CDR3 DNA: TGTGCCAGCAGACCCGGGACAGGGGGCGCGGGCAATCAGCCCCAGCATTTT
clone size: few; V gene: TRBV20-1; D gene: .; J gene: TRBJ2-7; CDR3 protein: CSASAPGSTSYEQYF; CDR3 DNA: TGCAGTGCTAGCGCTCCCGGGTCTACTTCGTACGAGCAGTACTTC
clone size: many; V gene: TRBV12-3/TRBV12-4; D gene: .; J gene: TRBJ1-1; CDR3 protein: CASIWGLMNTEAFF; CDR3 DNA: TGTGCCAGCATTTGGGGTCTTATGAACACTGAAGCTTTCTTT
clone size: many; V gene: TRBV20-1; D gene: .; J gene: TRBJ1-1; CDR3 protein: CSAIGAGRITMNTEAFF; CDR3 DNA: TGCAGTGCTATTGGGGCAGGGAGGATAACCATGAACACTGAAGCTTTCTTT
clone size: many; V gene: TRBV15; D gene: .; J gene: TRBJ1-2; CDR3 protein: CATSFDPRGYGYTF; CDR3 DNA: TGTGCCACCAGCTTCGATCCTCGAGGATATGGCTACACCTTC
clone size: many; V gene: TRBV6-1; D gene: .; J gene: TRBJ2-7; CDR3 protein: CASLRDSNTYEQYF; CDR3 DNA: TGTGCCAGCTTGCGGGACAGTAATACCTACGAGCAGTACTTC
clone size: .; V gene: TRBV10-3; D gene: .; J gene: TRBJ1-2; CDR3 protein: CAISEWGSGKGYTF; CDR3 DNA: TGTGCCATCAGTGAATGGGGCAGTGGAAAGGGCTACACCTTC
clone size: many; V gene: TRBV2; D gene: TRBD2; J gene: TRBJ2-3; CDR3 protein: CASWGLAGGPTQYF; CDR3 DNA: TGTGCCAGCTGGGGACTAGCGGGAGGCCCGACGCAGTATTTT
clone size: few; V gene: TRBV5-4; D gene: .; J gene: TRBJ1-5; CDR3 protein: CASSIQGSDQPQHF; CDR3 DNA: TGTGCCAGCAGCATACAGGGTTCTGATCAGCCCCAGCATTTT
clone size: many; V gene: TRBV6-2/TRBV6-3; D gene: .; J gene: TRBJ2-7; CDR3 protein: CASSFAGELAPDWGYEQYF; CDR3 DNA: TGTGCCAGCAGTTTCGCAGGGGAGCTAGCACCCGATTGGGGCTACGAGCAGTACTTC
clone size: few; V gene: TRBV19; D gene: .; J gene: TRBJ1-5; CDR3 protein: CASSQSGNQPQHF; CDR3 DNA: TGTGCCAGTAGTCAAAGTGGCAATCAGCCCCAGCATTTT
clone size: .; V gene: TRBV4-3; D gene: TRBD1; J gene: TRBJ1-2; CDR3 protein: CASSQGQGLGNGYTF; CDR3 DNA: TGCGCCAGCAGCCAAGGACAGGGCCTTGGTAACGGCTACACCTTC
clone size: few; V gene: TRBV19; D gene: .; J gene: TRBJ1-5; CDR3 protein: CASSTGRDQPQHF; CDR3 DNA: TGTGCCAGTAGTACAGGGAGGGATCAGCCCCAGCATTTT
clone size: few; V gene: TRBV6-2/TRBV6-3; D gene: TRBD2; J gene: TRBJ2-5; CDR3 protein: CASSLADRSGETQYF; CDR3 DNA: TGTGCCAGCAGCCTAGCGGACCGGAGTGGAGAGACCCAGTACTTC
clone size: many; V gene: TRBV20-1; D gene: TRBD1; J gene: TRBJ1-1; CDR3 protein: CSAEDWGQGLNTEAFF; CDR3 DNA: TGCAGTGCTGAAGATTGGGGACAGGGCCTGAACACTGAAGCTTTCTTT
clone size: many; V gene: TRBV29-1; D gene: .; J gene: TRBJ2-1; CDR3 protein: CTLAVGGDTTEQFF; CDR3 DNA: TGCACCCTCGCGGTTGGGGGTGACACTACCGAGCAGTTCTTC
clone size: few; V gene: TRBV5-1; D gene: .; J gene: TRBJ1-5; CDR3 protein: CASSERDNQLQHF; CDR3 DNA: TGCGCCAGCAGTGAGCGCGACAATCAGCTCCAGCATTTT
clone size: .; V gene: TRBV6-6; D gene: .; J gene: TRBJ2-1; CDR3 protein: CASSYSYSNEQFF; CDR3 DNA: TGTGCCAGCAGTTACTCTTACAGCAATGAGCAGTTCTTC
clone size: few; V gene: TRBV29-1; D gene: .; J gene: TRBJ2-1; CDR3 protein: CSVVYPAEQFF; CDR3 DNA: TGCAGCGTTGTTTACCCGGCAGAGCAGTTCTTC
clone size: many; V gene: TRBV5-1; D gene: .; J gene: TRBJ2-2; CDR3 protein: CASSLAGVAGELFF; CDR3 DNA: TGCGCCAGCAGCTTGGCGGGAGTAGCCGGGGAGCTGTTTTTT
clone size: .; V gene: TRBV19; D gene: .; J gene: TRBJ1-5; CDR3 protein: CASSIRTRNQPQHF; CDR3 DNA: TGTGCCAGTAGTATACGGACTCGGAATCAGCCCCAGCATTTT
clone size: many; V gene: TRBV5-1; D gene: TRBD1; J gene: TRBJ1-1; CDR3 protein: CASSLGDRGTFF; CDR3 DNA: TGCGCCAGCAGCTTGGGGGACAGGGGAACTTTCTTT
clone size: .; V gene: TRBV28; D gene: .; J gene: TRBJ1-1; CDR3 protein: CASSLTGLKAEVFF; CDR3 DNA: TGTGCCAGCAGTTTGACAGGCCTCAAGGCTGAAGTTTTCTTT
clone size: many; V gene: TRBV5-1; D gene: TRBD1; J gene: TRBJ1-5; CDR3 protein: CASSPGTGVNQPQHF; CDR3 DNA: TGCGCCAGCAGCCCGGGGACAGGGGTTAATCAGCCCCAGCATTTT
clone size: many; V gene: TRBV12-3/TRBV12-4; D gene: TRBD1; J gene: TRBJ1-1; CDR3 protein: CASRADRAAEAFF; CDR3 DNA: TGTGCCAGCAGGGCCGACAGGGCTGCTGAAGCTTTCTTT